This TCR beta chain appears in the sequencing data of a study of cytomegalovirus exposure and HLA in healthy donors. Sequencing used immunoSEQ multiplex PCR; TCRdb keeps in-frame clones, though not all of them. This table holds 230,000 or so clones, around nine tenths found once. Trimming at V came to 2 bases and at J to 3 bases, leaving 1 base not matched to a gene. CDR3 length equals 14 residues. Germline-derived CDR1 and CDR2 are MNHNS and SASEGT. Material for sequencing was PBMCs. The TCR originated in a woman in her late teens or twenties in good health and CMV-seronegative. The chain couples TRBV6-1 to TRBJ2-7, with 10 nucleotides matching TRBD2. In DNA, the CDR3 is TGTGCCAGCAGTGAAACTAGCGGGGACTACGAGCAGTACTTC. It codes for CASSETSGDYEQYF.